This T cell receptor beta chain was recorded in a study of T cells in Graves' hyperthyroidism and ophthalmopathy. Study background: At initial diagnosis, before any treatment had begun, peripheral blood was obtained.

When ophthalmopathy did not progress within 18 months, Graves' hyperthyroidism was considered stable. Amplification yielded TCR beta CDR3 regions, with RNA transcripts as the source. TCR CDR3 regions were first amplified by RT-PCR with HTBI primers. Each CDR3 protein gets one entry after TCRdb re-called the multiplex PCR reads with MiXCR. The table records hundreds of thousands of distinct CDR3 sequences, over 35% of them present only once. Trimming took 10 bases from V and 11 from J; bases not matched to a gene: 13. This CDR3 has 12 residues. This clonotype has a handful of counts. V gene TRBV12-3 or TRBV12-4 combines with J gene TRBJ1-1; TRBD1 aligns across 7 bases. Sequenced: blood. The sequence was obtained from a woman aged 40-49 years with Graves' hyperthyroidism. The CDR3 DNA is TGTGCCACCCGGGGCAGGGGGAGTTGGGCTTTCTTT. It codes for CATRGRGSWAFF.